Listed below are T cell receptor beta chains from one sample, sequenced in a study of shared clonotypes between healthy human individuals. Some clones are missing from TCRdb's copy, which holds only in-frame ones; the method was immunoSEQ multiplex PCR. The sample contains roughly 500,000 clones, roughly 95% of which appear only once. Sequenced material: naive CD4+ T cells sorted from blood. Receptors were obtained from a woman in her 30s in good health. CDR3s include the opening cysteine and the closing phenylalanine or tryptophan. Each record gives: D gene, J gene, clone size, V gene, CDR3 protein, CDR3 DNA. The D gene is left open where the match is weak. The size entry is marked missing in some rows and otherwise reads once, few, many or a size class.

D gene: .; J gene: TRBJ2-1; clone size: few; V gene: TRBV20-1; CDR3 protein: CSAMRGEQFF; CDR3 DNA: TGCAGTGCTATGCGGGGTGAGCAGTTCTTC
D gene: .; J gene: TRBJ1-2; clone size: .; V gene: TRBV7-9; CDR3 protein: CASSPLGLRYGYTF; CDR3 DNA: TGTGCCAGCAGCCCCCTGGGACTGAGATATGGCTACACCTTC
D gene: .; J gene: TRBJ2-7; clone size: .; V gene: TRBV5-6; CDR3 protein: CASSFRARVYEQYF; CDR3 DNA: TGTGCCAGCAGCTTCCGCGCTAGGGTTTACGAGCAGTACTTC
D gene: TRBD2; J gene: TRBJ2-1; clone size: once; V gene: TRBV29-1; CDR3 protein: CSVLSERRRGGRAAFF; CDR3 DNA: TGCAGCGTTTTGTCGGAAAGACGTCGGGGCGGGAGGGCCGCGTTCTTC
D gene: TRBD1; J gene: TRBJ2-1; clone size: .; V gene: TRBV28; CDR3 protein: CASRTGTGSSYNEQFF; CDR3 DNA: TGTGCCAGCAGGACCGGGACAGGCAGCTCCTACAATGAGCAGTTCTTC
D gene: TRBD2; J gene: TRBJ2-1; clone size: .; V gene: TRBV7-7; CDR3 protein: CASSLDLAAYNEQFF; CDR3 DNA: TGTGCCAGCAGCTTGGATCTAGCGGCCTACAATGAGCAGTTCTTC
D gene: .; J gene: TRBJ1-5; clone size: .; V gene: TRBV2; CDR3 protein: CASWGPGIYSNQPQHF; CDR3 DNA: TGTGCCAGCTGGGGACCTGGGATATATAGCAATCAGCCCCAGCATTTT
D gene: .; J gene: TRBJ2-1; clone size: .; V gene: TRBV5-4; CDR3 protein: CASSLTGGMRWNEQFF; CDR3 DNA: TGTGCCAGCAGCTTAACCGGCGGGATGAGGTGGAATGAGCAGTTCTTC
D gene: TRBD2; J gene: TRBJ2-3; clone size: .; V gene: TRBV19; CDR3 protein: CASSMGLAGSTDTQYF; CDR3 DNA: TGTGCCAGTAGTATGGGACTAGCGGGGAGCACAGATACGCAGTATTTT
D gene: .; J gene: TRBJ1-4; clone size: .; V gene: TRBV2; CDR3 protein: CASSAGPIHEKLFF; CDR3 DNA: TGTGCCAGCAGTGCGGGTCCTATACATGAAAAACTGTTTTTT
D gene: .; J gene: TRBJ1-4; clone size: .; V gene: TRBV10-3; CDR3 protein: CAISESSERREKLFF; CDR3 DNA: TGTGCCATCAGTGAGTCGTCTGAGAGAAGGGAAAAACTGTTTTTT
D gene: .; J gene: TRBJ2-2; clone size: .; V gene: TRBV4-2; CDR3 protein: CASSLEIVGAGELFF; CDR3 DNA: TGTGCCAGCAGCCTTGAGATAGTTGGTGCCGGGGAGCTGTTTTTT
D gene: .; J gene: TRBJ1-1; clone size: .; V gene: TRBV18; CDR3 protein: CASSPYYTTDRRMNTEAFF; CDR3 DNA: TGTGCCAGCTCACCATACTATACAACCGACAGGCGCATGAACACTGAAGCTTTCTTT
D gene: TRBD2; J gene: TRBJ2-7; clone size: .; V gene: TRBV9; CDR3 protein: CASSVSKREGPQEQYF; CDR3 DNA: TGTGCCAGCAGCGTAAGTAAGAGGGAGGGACCCCAAGAGCAGTACTTC
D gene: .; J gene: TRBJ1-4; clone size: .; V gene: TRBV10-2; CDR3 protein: CASSHTGVGEKLFF; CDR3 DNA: TGCGCCAGCAGCCATACTGGTGTGGGGGAAAAACTGTTTTTT
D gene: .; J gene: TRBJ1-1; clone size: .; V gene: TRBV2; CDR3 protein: CASSEYGLGDGGPEAFF; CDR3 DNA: TGTGCCAGCAGTGAATATGGCCTGGGGGACGGGGGACCTGAAGCTTTCTTT
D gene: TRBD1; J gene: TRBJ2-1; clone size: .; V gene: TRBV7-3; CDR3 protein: CASSSGQGNEQFF; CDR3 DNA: TGTGCCAGCAGCTCTGGACAGGGCAATGAGCAGTTCTTC
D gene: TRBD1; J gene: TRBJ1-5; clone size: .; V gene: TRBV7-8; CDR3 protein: CASSLWDSNSNQPQHF; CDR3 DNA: TGTGCCAGCAGCTTATGGGACAGCAATAGCAATCAGCCCCAGCATTTT